These T cell receptor beta chains were read from a single sample in a study of shared T cell receptors in the human thymus. Sequencing used immunoSEQ multiplex PCR; TCRdb keeps in-frame clones, though not all of them. The top ten clones hold under 0.01% of a sample with hundreds of thousands of clones, more than 75% of them seen once. This sample also appeared in a second study, on human thymus T cells.

Sequences were obtained from thymocytes. These receptor sequences come from a boy under two years old with a congenital heart defect. Both conserved end residues are part of each CDR3. The D gene is left open where the match is weak. Clone size is not always given. Where it is, it says once, few, many or a class for expanded clones.

>NA|TRBJ1-2|TRBV14|NA
TGTGCCAGCAGCCAAGATGCGGGCTTCTATGGCTACACCTTC
CASSQDAGFYGYTF
>NA|TRBJ2-3|TRBV7-9|NA
TGTGCCAGCAGCTTAGCTGGCGGGGATACAGATACGCAGTATTTT
CASSLAGGDTDTQYF
>NA|TRBJ2-7|TRBV6-1|TRBD1
TGTGCCACCGACAGGGGCAGCTCCTACGAGCAGTACTTC
CATDRGSSYEQYF
>NA|TRBJ2-3|TRBV5-1|TRBD2
TGCGCCAGCAAGCCTGCGGGGGGACGCACAGATACGCAGTATTTT
CASKPAGGRTDTQYF
>NA|TRBJ2-7|TRBV27|TRBD1
TGTGCCAGCAGTGTTCACGACAGGGAAGGGGAGCAGTACTTC
CASSVHDREGEQYF
>NA|TRBJ1-1|TRBV18|NA
TGTGCCAGCTCACCTGGGGCGTCGGACCGATCTAAGAACACTGAAGCTTTCTTT
CASSPGASDRSKNTEAFF
>few|TRBJ1-1|TRBV6-5|NA
TGTGCCAGCAGTTACGGGCAGAACACTGAAGCTTTCTTT
CASSYGQNTEAFF
>NA|TRBJ2-7|TRBV5-5|NA
TGTGCCAGCAGCTCCCTCGTCCCTAATTTATTCGCCTACGAGCAGTACTTC
CASSSLVPNLFAYEQYF
>NA|TRBJ1-5|TRBV4-1|NA
TGCGCCAGCAGCCCGCCGGGGAACCAGCCCCAGCATTTT
CASSPPGNQPQHF
>NA|TRBJ1-1|TRBV6-4|NA
TGTGCCAGCAGGGTCTCAGGGGACACTGAAGCTTTCTTT
CASRVSGDTEAFF
>NA|TRBJ2-7|TRBV27|NA
TGTGCCAGTAGAGGGGGCTACGAGCAGTACTTC
CASRGGYEQYF
>NA|TRBJ2-7|TRBV7-9|TRBD1
TGTGCCAGCAGCTTTGGACAGGGGAGGGGATACGAGCAGTACTTC
CASSFGQGRGYEQYF
>NA|TRBJ2-7|TRBV28|NA
TGTGCCAGCAGCCTAGGGGTGGTGTCTCCCCTCTACGAGCAGTACTTC
CASSLGVVSPLYEQYF
>NA|TRBJ1-5|TRBV20-1|TRBD1
TGTAGTGCTGGACAGGTGCAGCCCCAGCATTTT
CSAGQVQPQHF
>NA|TRBJ2-2|TRBV12-5|NA
TGTGCTAGTGGTTTGGGTGCAAACCCCGTGCGGTTGAACACCGGGGAGCTGTTTTTT
CASGLGANPVRLNTGELFF
>NA|TRBJ1-1|TRBV19|NA
TGTGCCAGTAGTGATCGGGTTGAAGCTTTCTTT
CASSDRVEAFF
>NA|TRBJ2-7|TRBV15|TRBD1
TGTGCCACCAGCAGAACCTCCCGGGACAGATACGAGCAGTACTTC
CATSRTSRDRYEQYF
>few|TRBJ1-2|TRBV28|TRBD1
TGTGCCAGCAGCCAAGCACGGACAGGTGGTGAGCGCTTC
CASSQARTGGERF
>NA|TRBJ2-4|TRBV11-2|NA
TGTGCCAGCAGCGCCCGCACTCTAGCGTTACTAGCCAAAAACATTCAGTACTTC
CASSARTLALLAKNIQYF
>NA|TRBJ1-6|TRBV6-1|NA
TGTGCCAGCTACCCAAGGGGGGGGCGGGGTTCACCCCTCCACTTT
CASYPRGGRGSPLHF
>once|TRBJ2-1|TRBV14|NA
TGTGCCAGCAGCCAAGGGTTAGTTGGCTACAATGAGCAGTTCTTC
CASSQGLVGYNEQFF
>NA|TRBJ1-2|TRBV13|TRBD1
TGTGCCAGCAGCTTAGGGGACAGGGGATTCCCCCTCTATGGCTACACCTTC
CASSLGDRGFPLYGYTF
>NA|TRBJ1-1|TRBV5-1|NA
TGCGCCAGCAGCCTACTTCTCTGTGAGCGCGGCACTGAAGCTCTCTTT
CASSLLLCERGTEALF